The rows below give T cell receptor beta chains drawn from one sample of a study of cytomegalovirus exposure and HLA in healthy donors. The method was immunoSEQ multiplex PCR; TCRdb's version includes in-frame clones alone and lacks a portion of them. The data hold 150,000 to 200,000 clones, with 79% observed a single time. Sequencing was carried out using PBMCs. The origin of the receptors is a girl aged 5-17 years in good health and CMV-seropositive. The CDR3 runs from the conserved cysteine through the conserved F or W. The D gene is left open where the match is weak. Clone size, where shown, is once, few, many, or a class for clones that have expanded.

TRBV27,TRBD1,NA,TRBJ1-1,13,TGTGCCAGCAGCTGGACAGGGTTGACTGAAGCTTTCTTT,CASSWTGLTEAFF
TRBV5-1,NA,few,TRBJ2-3,13,TGCGCCAGCAGCAGCGGACCGAAAGATACGCAGTATTTT,CASSSGPKDTQYF
TRBV6-5,TRBD1,NA,TRBJ2-7,15,TGTGCCAGCAGTTACACCCGGGACAGGGGCCACGAGCAGTACTTC,CASSYTRDRGHEQYF
TRBV19,NA,few,TRBJ2-2,17,TGTGCCAGTAGTATGCTACTAGGCCACCCGAACACCGGGGAGCTGTTTTTT,CASSMLLGHPNTGELFF
TRBV30,TRBD1,NA,TRBJ1-2,12,TGTGCCTGGAACGACAGGGGTGGCGGCTACACCTTC,CAWNDRGGGYTF
TRBV7-9,TRBD1,NA,TRBJ2-7,15,TGTGCCAGCAGCTTACCGGGACAGACCCCCTACGAGCAGTACTTC,CASSLPGQTPYEQYF
TRBV27,NA,NA,TRBJ2-6,18,TGTGCCAGCACTTCCCGGCCAGGGGGAGGCTCTGGGGCCAACGTCCTGACTTTC,CASTSRPGGGSGANVLTF
TRBV7-8,NA,NA,TRBJ1-2,13,TGTGCCAGCAGCTTACAGGGATTTTATGGCTACACCTTC,CASSLQGFYGYTF
TRBV6-6,TRBD2,NA,TRBJ2-2,16,TGTGCCAGCAGTCTAGCGGGCGCCATGGGAACCGGGGAGCTGTTTTTT,CASSLAGAMGTGELFF
TRBV5-1,NA,NA,TRBJ1-6,14,TGCGCCAGCACGGGAGAAGGAGGGAATTCACCCCTCCACTTT,CASTGEGGNSPLHF
TRBV10-3,TRBD1,few,TRBJ2-1,16,TGTGCCATCAGAGTTCCCCCGGGACAGGGTACCAATGAGCAGTTCTTC,CAIRVPPGQGTNEQFF
TRBV18,NA,NA,TRBJ1-2,16,TGTGCCAGCTCACCACCCGGACAGTATTCTCGCTATGGCTACACCTTC,CASSPPGQYSRYGYTF
TRBV4-3,NA,NA,TRBJ2-1,19,TGCGCCAGCAGCCGAGGTTCCCGAGACGCGGCTACTAGCACGGATGAGCAGTTCTTC,CASSRGSRDAATSTDEQFF
TRBV7-6,TRBD2,NA,TRBJ2-3,17,TGTGCCAGCAGCTTAGCTTCAGCGGGGGCCAACACAGATACGCAGTATTTT,CASSLASAGANTDTQYF
TRBV10-3,TRBD2,NA,TRBJ2-7,15,TGTGCCATCAGTGGTACTAGCGGGGTCTCCTACGAGCAGTACTTC,CAISGTSGVSYEQYF
TRBV6-1,TRBD1,NA,TRBJ2-6,18,TGTGCCAGCAGTGCCCCCGGGACAGCCCTCTCTGGGGCCAACGTCCTGACTTTC,CASSAPGTALSGANVLTF
TRBV5-6,TRBD1,NA,TRBJ1-5,15,TGTGCCAGCAGCTCCGGGACAGGGACCGGTCAGCCCCAGCATTTT,CASSSGTGTGQPQHF
TRBV9,TRBD1,NA,TRBJ2-5,17,TGTGCCAGCAGCGTAGCCCCCACGACAGGGGGTGAGGAGACCCAGTACTTC,CASSVAPTTGGEETQYF
TRBV6-1,TRBD1,NA,TRBJ2-1,15,TGTGCCAGCAGAGCGGACAGGGGCCCCTACAATGAGCAGTTCTTC,CASRADRGPYNEQFF
TRBV11-3,NA,NA,TRBJ2-2,15,TGTGCCAGCAGCCTGGGGGGGGGCGGCACCGGGGAGCTGTTTTTT,CASSLGGGGTGELFF
TRBV30,NA,few,TRBJ1-4,17,TGTGCCCGCCCCGAGGGTCGAAGCTTTGCAACTAATGAAAAACTGTTTTTT,CARPEGRSFATNEKLFF
TRBV6-6,NA,NA,TRBJ1-4,14,TGTGCCAGCAGTTACACGGCAGGGGTTGAAAAACTGTTTTTT,CASSYTAGVEKLFF
TRBV4-3,NA,NA,TRBJ2-7,15,TGCGCCAGCAGCCAAGAGTACGGGGGTTACTACGAGCAGTACTTC,CASSQEYGGYYEQYF